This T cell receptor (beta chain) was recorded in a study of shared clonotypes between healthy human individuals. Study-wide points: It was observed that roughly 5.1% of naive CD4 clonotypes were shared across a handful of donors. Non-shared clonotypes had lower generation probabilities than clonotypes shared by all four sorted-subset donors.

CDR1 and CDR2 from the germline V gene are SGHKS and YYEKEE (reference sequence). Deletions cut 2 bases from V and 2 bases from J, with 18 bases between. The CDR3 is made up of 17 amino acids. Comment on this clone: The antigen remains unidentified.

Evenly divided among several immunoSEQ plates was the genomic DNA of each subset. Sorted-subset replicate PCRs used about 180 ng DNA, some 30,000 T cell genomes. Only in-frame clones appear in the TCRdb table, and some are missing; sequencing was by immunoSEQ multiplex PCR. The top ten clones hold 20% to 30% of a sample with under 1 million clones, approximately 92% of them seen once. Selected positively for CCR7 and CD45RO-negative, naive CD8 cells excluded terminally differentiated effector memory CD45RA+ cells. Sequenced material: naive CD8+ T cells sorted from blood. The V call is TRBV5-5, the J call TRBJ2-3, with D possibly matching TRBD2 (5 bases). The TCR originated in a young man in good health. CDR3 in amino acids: CASSFRGQQSPTDTQYF. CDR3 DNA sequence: TGTGCCAGCAGCTTTCGGGGTCAACAGTCCCCCACAGATACGCAGTATTTT.